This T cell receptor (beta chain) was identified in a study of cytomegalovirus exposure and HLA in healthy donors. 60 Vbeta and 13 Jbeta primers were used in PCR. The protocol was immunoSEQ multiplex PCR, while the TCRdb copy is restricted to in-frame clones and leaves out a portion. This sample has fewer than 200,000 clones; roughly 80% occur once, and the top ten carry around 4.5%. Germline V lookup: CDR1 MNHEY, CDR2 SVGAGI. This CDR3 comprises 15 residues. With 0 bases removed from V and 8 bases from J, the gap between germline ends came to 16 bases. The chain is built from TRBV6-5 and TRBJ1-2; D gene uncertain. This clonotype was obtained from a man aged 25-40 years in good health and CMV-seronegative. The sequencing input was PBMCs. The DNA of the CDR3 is TGTGCCAGCAGTTACTCGAGAGACTCCATAGGAGGCTACACCTTC. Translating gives CASSYSRDSIGGYTF.